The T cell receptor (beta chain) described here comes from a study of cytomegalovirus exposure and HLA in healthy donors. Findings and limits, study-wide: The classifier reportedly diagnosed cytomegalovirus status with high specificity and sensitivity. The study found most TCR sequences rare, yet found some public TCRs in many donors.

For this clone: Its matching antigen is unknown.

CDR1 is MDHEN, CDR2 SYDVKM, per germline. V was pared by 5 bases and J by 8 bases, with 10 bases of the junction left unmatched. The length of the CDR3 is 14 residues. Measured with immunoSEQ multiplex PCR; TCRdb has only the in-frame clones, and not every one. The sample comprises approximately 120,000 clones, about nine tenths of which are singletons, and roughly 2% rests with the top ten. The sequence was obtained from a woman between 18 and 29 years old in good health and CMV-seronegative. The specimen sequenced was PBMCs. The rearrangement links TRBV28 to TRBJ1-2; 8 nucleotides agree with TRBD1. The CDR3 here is CASSQGQGRAGYTF. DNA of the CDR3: TGTGCCAGCAGTCAAGGACAGGGCCGGGCCGGCTACACCTTC.